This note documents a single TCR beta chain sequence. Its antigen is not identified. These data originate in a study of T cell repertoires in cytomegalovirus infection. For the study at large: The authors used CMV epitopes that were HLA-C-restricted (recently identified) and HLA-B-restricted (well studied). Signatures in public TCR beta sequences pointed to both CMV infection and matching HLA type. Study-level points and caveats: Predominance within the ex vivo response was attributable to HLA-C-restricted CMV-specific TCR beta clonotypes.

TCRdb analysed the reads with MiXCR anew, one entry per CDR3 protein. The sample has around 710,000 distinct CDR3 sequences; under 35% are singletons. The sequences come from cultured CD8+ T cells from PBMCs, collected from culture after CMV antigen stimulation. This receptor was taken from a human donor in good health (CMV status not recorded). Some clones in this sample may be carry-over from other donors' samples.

The DNA of the CDR3 is TGCAGTGCCAGTATTAGCGGGGGGGCCGGAGAGACCCAGTACTTC. The encoded protein is CSASISGGAGETQYF. This chain uses TRBV20-1 with TRBJ2-5; 11 bases are shared with TRBD2. Trimming cost V 6 bases and J 4 bases; bases outside gene matches: 10. CDR1 is DFQATT and CDR2 is SNEGSKA in the germline V gene (reference sequence). CDR3 length equals 15 residues.